This TCR beta chain derives from a study of T cell responses to AZD1222 COVID-19 vaccine. Study-wide results and limits: Donors, mostly white British, included more females; clonal diversity was possibly underestimated. Repertoires in all cases were sampled only once the peak T cell response had passed. The span of vaccine-associated CD4 TCRs extended across spike, with dominance at 160-218 and 743-854.

Second doses at about 4 or about 12 weeks were pooled. The repertoire was sequenced with immunoSEQ multiplex PCR; TCRdb's copy has only in-frame clones and lacks some. The profile covers 45,000 to 65,000 clones, with roughly 87% appearing a single time and less than 3% taken by the ten largest. Concerning this clone itself: What it binds is not known.

The sample in question was peripheral blood, obtained 28 days after the second AZD1222 dose. This receptor was taken from an adult who received the AZD1222 COVID-19 vaccine.

For the CDR3, the DNA is TGTGCAAGTCGCTTGGCGGCTGACAGTGTCCCATACGAGCAGTACTTC. Amino acids: CASRLAADSVPYEQYF. V usage is TRBV12-2 and J usage is TRBJ2-7; the tabulated D call, TRBD1, remains unverified against the DNA. TRBV12-2 corresponds to a pseudogene. This CDR3 contains 16 residues.